This TCR beta chain was sequenced in a study of T-cell memory formation after mild COVID-19. About the study: There were largely donor-specific TCR clusters. Study conclusions and caveats: Largely, contracting CD4+ clones fell within CM and EM, and contracting CD8+ clones within EMRA. Clones that contracted from day 15 to 85 were balanced CD4/CD8, while later expanders leaned CD4+.

This clonotype was seen a handful of times. As yet, its antigen is unknown. The 5'RACE method, run with constant-segment primers, produced TCR alpha and TCR beta cDNA libraries (carrying sample barcodes and UMIs). TCRdb independently ran MiXCR on the 5' RACE reads; one entry per CDR3 protein. The data hold about 340,000 distinct CDR3 sequences, with 10% to 15% observed a single time. Germline lookup yields CDR1 KGHSH and CDR2 LQKENI. Trimming took 0 bases from V and 15 from J, leaving 12 bases between them. The CDR3 length is 12 residues. The chain carries TRBV18 and TRBJ2-1; maybe TRBD1 (6 bases). What was sequenced was PBMCs or a T cell subset sorted from them (not recorded which). The receptor's source is a man aged 18 to 29 who had mild COVID-19 (a few samples of this study predate the infection). Cell type and time point are not known. The CDR3 DNA follows: TGTGCCAGCTCACCACCTCTTACAGGGTCGTTCTTC. This encodes CASSPPLTGSFF. The full variable domain, completed using reference TRBV18 and TRBJ2-1, is NAGVMQNPRHLVRRRGQEARLRCSPMKGHSHVYWYRQLPEEGLKFMVYLQKENIIDESGMPKERFSAEFPKEGPSILRIQQVVRGDSAAYFCASSPPLTGSFFGPGTRLTVL.